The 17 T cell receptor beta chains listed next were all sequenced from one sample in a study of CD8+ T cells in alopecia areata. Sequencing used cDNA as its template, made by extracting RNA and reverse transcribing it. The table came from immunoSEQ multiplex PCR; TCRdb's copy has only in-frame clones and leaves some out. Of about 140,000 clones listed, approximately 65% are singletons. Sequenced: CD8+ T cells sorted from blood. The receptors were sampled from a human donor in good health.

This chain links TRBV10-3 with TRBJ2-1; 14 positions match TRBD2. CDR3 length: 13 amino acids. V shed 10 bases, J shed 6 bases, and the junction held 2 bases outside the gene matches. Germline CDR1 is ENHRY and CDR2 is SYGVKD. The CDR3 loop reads CATGTSGSNEQFF. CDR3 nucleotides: TGTGCCACCGGGACTAGCGGGAGCAATGAGCAGTTCTTC.

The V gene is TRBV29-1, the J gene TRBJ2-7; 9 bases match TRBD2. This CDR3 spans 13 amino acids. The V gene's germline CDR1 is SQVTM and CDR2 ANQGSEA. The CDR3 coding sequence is TGCACTGCGGGCGGGAGGGACGCCTACGAGCAGTACTTC. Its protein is CTAGGRDAYEQYF.

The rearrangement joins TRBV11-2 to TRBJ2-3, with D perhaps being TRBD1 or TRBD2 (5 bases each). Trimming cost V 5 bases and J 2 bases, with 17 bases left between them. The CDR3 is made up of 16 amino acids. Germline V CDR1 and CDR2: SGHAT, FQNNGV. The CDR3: CASSTQWGTVTDTQYF. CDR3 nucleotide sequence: TGTGCCAGCAGCACCCAGTGGGGGACGGTCACAGATACGCAGTATTTT.

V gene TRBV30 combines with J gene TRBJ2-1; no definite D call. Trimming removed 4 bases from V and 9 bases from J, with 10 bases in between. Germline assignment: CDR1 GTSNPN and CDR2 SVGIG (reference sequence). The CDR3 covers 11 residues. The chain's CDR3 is CAWINGLEQFF. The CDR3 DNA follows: TGTGCCTGGATTAATGGCCTTGAGCAGTTCTTC.

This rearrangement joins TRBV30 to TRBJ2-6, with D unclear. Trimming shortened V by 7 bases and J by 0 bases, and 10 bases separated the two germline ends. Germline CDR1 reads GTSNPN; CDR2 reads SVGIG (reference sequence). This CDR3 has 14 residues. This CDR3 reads CALLRASGANVLTF. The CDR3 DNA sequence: TGTGCCTTGTTAAGAGCCTCTGGGGCCAACGTCCTGACTTTC.

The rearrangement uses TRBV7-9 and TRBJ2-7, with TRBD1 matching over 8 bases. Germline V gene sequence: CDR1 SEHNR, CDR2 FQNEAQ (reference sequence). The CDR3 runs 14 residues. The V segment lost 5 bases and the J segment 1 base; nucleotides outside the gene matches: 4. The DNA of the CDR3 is TGTGCCAGCAGCAAAGGGGACAGGTCCTACGAGCAGTACTTC. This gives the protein CASSKGDRSYEQYF.

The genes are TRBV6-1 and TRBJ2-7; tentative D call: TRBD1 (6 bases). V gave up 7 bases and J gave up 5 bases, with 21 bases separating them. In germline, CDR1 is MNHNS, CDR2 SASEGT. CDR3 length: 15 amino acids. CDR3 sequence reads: CASTAFFRAGDEQYF. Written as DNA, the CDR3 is TGTGCCAGCACTGCCTTCTTTAGGGCAGGGGACGAGCAGTACTTC.

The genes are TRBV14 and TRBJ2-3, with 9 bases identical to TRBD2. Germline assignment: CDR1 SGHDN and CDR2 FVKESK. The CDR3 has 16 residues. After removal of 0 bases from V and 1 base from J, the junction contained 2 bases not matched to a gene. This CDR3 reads CASSQDEREGTDTQYF. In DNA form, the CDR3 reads TGTGCCAGCAGCCAAGACGAGCGGGAGGGCACAGATACGCAGTATTTT.

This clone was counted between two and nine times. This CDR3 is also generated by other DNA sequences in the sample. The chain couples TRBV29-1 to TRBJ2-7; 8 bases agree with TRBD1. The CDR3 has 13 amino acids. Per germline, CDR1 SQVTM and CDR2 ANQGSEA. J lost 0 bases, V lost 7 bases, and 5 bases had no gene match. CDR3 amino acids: CSARTGSSYEQYF. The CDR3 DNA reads TGCAGCGCACGGACAGGGAGCTCCTACGAGCAGTACTTC.

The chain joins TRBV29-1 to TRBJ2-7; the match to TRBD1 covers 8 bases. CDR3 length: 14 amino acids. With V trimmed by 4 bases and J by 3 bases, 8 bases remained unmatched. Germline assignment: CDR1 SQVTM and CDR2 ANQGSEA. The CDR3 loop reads CSVVPRGQVYEQYF. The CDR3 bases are TGCAGCGTTGTCCCCAGGGGACAGGTCTACGAGCAGTACTTC.

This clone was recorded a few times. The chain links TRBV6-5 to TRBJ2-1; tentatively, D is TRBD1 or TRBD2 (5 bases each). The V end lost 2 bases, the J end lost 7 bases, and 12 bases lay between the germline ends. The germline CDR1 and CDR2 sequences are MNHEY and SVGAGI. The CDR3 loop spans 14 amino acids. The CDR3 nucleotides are TGTGCCAGCAGTTACCTCAGGGAGACGAATGAGCAGTTCTTC. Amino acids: CASSYLRETNEQFF.

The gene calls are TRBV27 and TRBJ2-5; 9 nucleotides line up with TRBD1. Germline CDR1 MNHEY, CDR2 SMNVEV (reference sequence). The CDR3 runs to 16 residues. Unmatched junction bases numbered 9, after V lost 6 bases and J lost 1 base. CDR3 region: CASSSDRGLLQETQYF. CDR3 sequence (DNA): TGTGCCAGCAGCTCGGACAGGGGTCTTCTCCAAGAGACCCAGTACTTC.

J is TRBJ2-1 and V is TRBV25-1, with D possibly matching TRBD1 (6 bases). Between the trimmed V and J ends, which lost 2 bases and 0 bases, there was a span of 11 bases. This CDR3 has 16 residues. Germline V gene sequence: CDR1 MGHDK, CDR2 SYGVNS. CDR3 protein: CASSETGFSSYNEQFF. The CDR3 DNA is TGTGCCAGCAGTGAAACAGGGTTCAGCTCCTACAATGAGCAGTTCTTC.

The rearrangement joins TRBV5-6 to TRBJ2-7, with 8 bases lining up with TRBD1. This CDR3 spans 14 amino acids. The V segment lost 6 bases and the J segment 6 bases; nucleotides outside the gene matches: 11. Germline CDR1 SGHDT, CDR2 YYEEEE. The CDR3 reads CASIKSDREREQYF. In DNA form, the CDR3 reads TGTGCCAGCATCAAGTCGGACAGGGAGCGCGAGCAGTACTTC.

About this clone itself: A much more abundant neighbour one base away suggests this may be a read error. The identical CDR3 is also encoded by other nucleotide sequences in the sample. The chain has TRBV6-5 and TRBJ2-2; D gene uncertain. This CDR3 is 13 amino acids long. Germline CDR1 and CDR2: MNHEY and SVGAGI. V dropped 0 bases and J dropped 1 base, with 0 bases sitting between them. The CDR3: CASSYSNTGELFF. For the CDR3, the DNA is TGTGCCAGCAGTTACTCGAACACCGGGGAGCTGTTTTTT.

CDR3 sequence: CASSVPPYNEQFF. CDR3 nucleotide sequence: TGTGCCAGCAGCGTACCCCCCTACAATGAGCAGTTCTTC. This chain links TRBV9 with TRBJ2-1; no definite D call. The CDR3 length is 13 residues. V was pared by 1 base and J by 2 bases, with 4 bases between. Germline V gene lookup returns CDR1 SGDLS and CDR2 YYNGEE.

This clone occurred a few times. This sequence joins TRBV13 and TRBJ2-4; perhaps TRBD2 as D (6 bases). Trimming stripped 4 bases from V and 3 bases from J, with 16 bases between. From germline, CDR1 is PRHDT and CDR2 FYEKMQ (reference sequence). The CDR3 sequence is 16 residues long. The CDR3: CASSWNSGELKNIQYF. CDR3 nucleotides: TGTGCCAGCAGCTGGAATAGCGGTGAACTCAAAAACATTCAGTACTTC.